A selection of T cell receptor beta chains follows, all from one sample in a study of cytomegalovirus exposure and HLA in healthy donors. TCRdb keeps only in-frame clones here, not all; method: immunoSEQ multiplex PCR. Seen here are about 160,000 clones, approximately 80% observed once, and the top ten hold approximately 1.9%. Sequenced input: PBMCs. Receptor source: a man younger than 35 in good health and CMV-seronegative. Each CDR3 is given with its conserved first and last residue.

v_call cdr3_aa
TRBV2 CASSEARGASYEQYF
TRBV19 CASSIALAGLSYNEQFF
TRBV29-1 CSVEPNRGSWETQYF
TRBV5-1 CASSLLGNINTEAFF
TRBV25-1 CASSVGRRAEEAFF
TRBV5-4 CASSSPGTDTYEQYF
TRBV15 CATSVSGQRNQPQHF
TRBV6-5 CASSYSIGTGDSPLHF
TRBV5-8 CASSPGQGGYGYTF
TRBV11-2 CASSFLAGGNTGELFF
TRBV10-3 CAISEGEYGYTF
TRBV7-3 CASSPTSRGTGELFF
TRBV19 CASSIALAEKKNEQYF
TRBV5-6 CASSFQGQPQHF
TRBV18 CASSPLEGTGAQNTEAFF
TRBV5-1 CASSLSPGGPTNEKLFF
TRBV14 CASSQDRGTQYF
TRBV7-2 CASSLGLRGGVDTQYF
TRBV2 CASTQDRGGGTQYF
TRBV7-3 CASSFSTTDTQYF
TRBV7-3 CASSSVTSGSYNEQFF
TRBV19 CASRRQGTEAFF
TRBV6-6 CASSFPRGAFF
TRBV7-9 CASSPRVSYEQYF
TRBV4-1 CASSQPTAGGEGNTIYF
TRBV10-3 CAISDQGRGTDTQYF
TRBV5-4 CASSSSSSGRSGELFF
TRBV6-6 CASSYEAAGVQETQYF
TRBV6-6 CASSSPPGSYEQYF
TRBV5-6 CASAAGGSDYEQYF
TRBV2 CASSGRGILGNQPQHF
TRBV18 CASSTTMGRGGRSYNEQFF
TRBV2 CASSVFPGNTIYF
TRBV5-6 CASSTGTGGRSDTQYF
TRBV15 CATSRNPGQGYEQYF
TRBV20-1 CSARVAGGEYF
TRBV5-4 CASSLAGGDQPQHF
TRBV6-1 CASSEGEGQGNQPQHF
TRBV12-5 CASGPGQLNTGELFF
TRBV13 CASSPRGGILSGNTIYF
TRBV18 CASSPPLAGGPNEQFF
TRBV4-1 CASSQGRGGVREKLFF
TRBV10-3 CAISGSSYGYTF
TRBV2 CASSAGNQPQHF
TRBV5-6 CASSLGPGAYEQYF
TRBV6-1 CASNSMGVQPQHF
TRBV13 CASAAGGVGYNEQFF
TRBV4-1 CASSQSKGDPTHF
TRBV11-2 CASSLDNPEGLYTEAFF
TRBV4-1 CASSHGTGVSPLHF
TRBV18 CASSPRGGQGTDTQYF
TRBV2 CASSADVGVKEQYF
TRBV7-3 CASSLWGGMNTEAFF
TRBV5-1 CASSLDRAGPYEQYF
TRBV30 CAWSVRGQNQPQHF
TRBV7-9 CASSRGTAFSYNEQFF
TRBV5-5 CASRQGLAGGLTNTGELFF
TRBV7-9 CSSSFSAAGRTGELFF
TRBV28 CASRGTHWSYEQYF
TRBV28 CAGLGRDGYTF